The sequence of this T cell receptor (beta chain) was determined in a study of shared clonotypes between healthy human individuals. Looking at the study overall: Researchers drew samples from two women and a few men aged 18 to 49.

Selected positively for CCR7 and CD45RO-negative, naive CD8 cells excluded terminally differentiated effector memory CD45RA+ cells. The authors distributed each subset's genomic DNA evenly over several immunoSEQ plates. The method was immunoSEQ multiplex PCR; TCRdb's version includes in-frame clones alone and lacks a portion of them. In the table there are hundreds of thousands of clones, approximately 96% of which are singletons. Input material: naive CD8+ T cells sorted from blood. The TCR originated in a woman aged 30 to 39 in good health.

CDR3 sequence: CASVGTATNEKLFF. The DNA for the CDR3 is TGTGCCAGCGTAGGGACCGCTACTAATGAAAAACTGTTTTTT. The chain joins TRBV2 to TRBJ1-4, with a tentative D call TRBD1 (5 bases). The length of the CDR3 is 14 residues. Germline V lookup: CDR1 SNHLY, CDR2 FYNNEI. The V end was cut by 8 bases, the J end by 2 bases, with 12 bases between.